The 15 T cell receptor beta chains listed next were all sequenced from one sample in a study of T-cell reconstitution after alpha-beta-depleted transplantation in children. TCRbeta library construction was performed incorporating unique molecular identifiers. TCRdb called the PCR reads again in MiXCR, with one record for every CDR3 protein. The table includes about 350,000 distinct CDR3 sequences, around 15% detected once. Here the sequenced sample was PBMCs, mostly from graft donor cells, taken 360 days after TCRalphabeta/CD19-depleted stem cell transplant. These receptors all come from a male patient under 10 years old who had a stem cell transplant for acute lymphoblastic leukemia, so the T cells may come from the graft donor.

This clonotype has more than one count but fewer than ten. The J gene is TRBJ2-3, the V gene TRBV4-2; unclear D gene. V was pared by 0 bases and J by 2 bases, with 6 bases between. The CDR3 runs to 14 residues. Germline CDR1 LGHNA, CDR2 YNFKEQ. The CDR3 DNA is TGTGCCAGCAGCCAAGATGACTTCACAGATACGCAGTATTTT. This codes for CASSQDDFTDTQYF.

For the CDR3, the DNA is TGCAGCGTTGAAGAGGGACTGTACAAAAACATTCAGTACTTC. It codes for CSVEEGLYKNIQYF. This rearrangement joins TRBV29-1 to TRBJ2-4, with D maybe TRBD2 (6 bases). Trimming removed 0 bases from V and 3 bases from J, with 9 bases in between. This CDR3 comprises 14 residues. Germline V CDR1 and CDR2: SQVTM, ANQGSEA.

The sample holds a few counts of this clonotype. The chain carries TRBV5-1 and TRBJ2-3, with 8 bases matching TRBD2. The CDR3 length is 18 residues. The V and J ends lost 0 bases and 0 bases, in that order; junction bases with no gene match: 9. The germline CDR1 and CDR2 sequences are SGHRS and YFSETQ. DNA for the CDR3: TGCGCCAGCAGCTTGGATGGTAGCGGGATTATTAGCACAGATACGCAGTATTTT. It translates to CASSLDGSGIISTDTQYF.

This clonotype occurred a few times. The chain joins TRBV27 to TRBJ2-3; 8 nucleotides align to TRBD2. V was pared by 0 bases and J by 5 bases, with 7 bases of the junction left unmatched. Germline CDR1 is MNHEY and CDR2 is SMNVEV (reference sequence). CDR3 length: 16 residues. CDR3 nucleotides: TGTGCCAGCAGTTTATCGACGGCGGGAGGAAGAGATACGCAGTATTTT. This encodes CASSLSTAGGRDTQYF.

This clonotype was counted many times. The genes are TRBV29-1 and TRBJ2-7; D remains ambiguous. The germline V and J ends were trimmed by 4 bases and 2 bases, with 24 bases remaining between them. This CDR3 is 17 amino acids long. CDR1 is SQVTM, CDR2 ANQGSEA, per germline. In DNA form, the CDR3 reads TGCAGCGTTGTCGGAGCAAAGGGTGGTTCGGGTACCTACGAGCAGTACTTC. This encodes CSVVGAKGGSGTYEQYF.

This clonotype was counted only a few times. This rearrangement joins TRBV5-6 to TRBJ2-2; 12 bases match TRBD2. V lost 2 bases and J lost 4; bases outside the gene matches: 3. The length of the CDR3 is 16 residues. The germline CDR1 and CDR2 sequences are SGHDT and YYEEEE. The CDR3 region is CASSLRLAGVTGELFF. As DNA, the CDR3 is TGTGCCAGCAGCTTACGACTAGCGGGAGTCACCGGGGAGCTGTTTTTT.

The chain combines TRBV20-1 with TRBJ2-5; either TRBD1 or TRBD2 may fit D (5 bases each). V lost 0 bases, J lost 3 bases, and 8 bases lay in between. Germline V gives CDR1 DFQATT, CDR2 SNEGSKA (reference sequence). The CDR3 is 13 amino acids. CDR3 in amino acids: CSAREWGKETQYF. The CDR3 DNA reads TGCAGTGCTAGAGAGTGGGGGAAAGAGACCCAGTACTTC.

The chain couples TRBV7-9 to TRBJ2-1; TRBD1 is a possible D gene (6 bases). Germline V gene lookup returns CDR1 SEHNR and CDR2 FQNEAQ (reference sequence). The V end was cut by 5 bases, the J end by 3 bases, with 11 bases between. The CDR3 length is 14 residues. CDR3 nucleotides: TGTGCCAGCAGCCTTACAGGGATCTACAATGAGCAGTTCTTC. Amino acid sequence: CASSLTGIYNEQFF.

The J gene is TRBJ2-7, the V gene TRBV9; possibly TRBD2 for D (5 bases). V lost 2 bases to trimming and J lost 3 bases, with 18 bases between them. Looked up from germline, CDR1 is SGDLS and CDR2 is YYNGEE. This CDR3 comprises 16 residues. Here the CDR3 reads CASSVGAEGYYYEQYF. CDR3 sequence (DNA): TGTGCCAGCAGCGTGGGTGCAGAGGGATATTACTACGAGCAGTACTTC.

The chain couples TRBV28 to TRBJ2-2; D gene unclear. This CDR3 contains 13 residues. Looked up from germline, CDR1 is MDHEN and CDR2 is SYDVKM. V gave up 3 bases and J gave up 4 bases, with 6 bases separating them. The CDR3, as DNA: TGTGCCAGCAGTTTTGGGGTCACCGGGGAGCTGTTTTTT. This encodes CASSFGVTGELFF.

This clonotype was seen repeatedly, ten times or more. In DNA form, the CDR3 reads TGTGCCAGCAGTCCCTTCCCAAAAGCGGGAGTTCGAGATACGCAGTATTTT. Protein product: CASSPFPKAGVRDTQYF. The chain joins TRBV12-3 or TRBV12-4 to TRBJ2-3; 8 positions match TRBD2. CDR3 size: 17 residues. Trimming took 5 bases from V and 5 from J; bases not matched to a gene: 15.

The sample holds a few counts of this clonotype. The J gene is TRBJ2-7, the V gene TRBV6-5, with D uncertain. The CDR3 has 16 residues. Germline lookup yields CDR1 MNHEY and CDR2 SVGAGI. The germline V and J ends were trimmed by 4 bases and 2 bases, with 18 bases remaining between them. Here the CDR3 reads CASSFRSMRSPYEQYF. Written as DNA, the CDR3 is TGTGCCAGCAGTTTTCGGTCGATGAGGTCTCCCTACGAGCAGTACTTC.

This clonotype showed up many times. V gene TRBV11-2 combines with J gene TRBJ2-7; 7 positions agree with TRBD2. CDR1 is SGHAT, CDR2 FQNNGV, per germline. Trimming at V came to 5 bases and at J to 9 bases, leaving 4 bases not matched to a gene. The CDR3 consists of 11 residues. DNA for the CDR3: TGTGCCAGCAGCCAGACTAGCCTGCAGTACTTC. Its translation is CASSQTSLQYF.

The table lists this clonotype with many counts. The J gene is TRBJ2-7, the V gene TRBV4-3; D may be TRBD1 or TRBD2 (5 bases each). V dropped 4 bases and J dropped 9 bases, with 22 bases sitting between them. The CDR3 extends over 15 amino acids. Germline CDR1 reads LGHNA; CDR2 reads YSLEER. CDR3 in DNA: TGCGCCAGCAGCCTTCATAGAGGTGGGGCCGGGATGCAGTACTTC. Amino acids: CASSLHRGGAGMQYF.

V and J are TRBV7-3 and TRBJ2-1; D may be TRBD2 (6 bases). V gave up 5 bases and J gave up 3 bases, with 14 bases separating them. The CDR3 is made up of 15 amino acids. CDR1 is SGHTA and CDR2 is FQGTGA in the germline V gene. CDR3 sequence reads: CASSSKGGDYNEQFF. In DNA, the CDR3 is TGTGCCAGCAGCAGCAAAGGAGGGGACTACAATGAGCAGTTCTTC.